Following are 19 T cell receptor beta chains from one sample sequenced in a study of glioma-infiltrating T cells. Amplification of TCR alpha and beta CDR3 regions from RNA used iRepertoire nested multiplex PCR. TCRdb independently ran MiXCR on the multiplex PCR reads; one entry per CDR3 protein. The table has approximately 190,000 distinct CDR3 sequences, approximately 30% seen once. The source material was glioma tissue, nonneoplastic brain tissue, or PBMCs (not recorded which). Receptors originate from a human donor with low-grade glioma or glioblastoma, undergoing nonglioma brain surgery, or in good health (not recorded which).

This clonotype was detected many times. This sequence joins TRBV15 and TRBJ2-7; tentatively, D is TRBD1 (5 bases). V lost 1 base and J lost 4, with 5 bases in between. Germline lookup yields CDR1 LNHNV and CDR2 YYDKDF (reference sequence). The CDR3 runs 12 residues. The DNA of the CDR3 is TGTGCCACCAGCAGAGGGACATACGAGCAGTACTTC. Protein sequence: CATSRGTYEQYF.

This clonotype was recorded at least ten times. This sequence joins TRBV18 and TRBJ1-2; D ambiguous. CDR1 KGHSH and CDR2 LQKENI come from the germline V gene. V was shortened by 1 base and J by 0 bases, with 9 bases between the two germline ends. The CDR3 loop spans 15 amino acids. CDR3 bases: TGTGCCAGCTCACCACGCCCGGACTCTAACTATGGCTACACCTTC. It specifies CASSPRPDSNYGYTF. The entire variable domain, with the rest obtained from reference TRBV18 and TRBJ1-2, is as follows: NAGVMQNPRHLVRRRGQEARLRCSPMKGHSHVYWYRQLPEEGLKFMVYLQKENIIDESGMPKERFSAEFPKEGPSILRIQQVVRGDSAAYFCASSPRPDSNYGYTFGSGTRLTVV.

The chain joins TRBV19 to TRBJ1-2; D unclear. The CDR3 consists of 15 residues. Germline CDR1 is LNHDA and CDR2 is SQIVND (reference sequence). The germline V and J ends were trimmed by 3 bases and 0 bases, with 11 bases remaining between them. The CDR3 DNA reads as TGTGCCAGTAGTATCGTGAGAACCTCTAACTATGGCTACACCTTC. Encoded protein: CASSIVRTSNYGYTF.

The gene calls are TRBV19 and TRBJ1-2, with unresolved D. The V and J ends lost 1 base and 8 bases respectively, with 14 bases between them. The CDR3 has 14 amino acids. Germline CDR1 is LNHDA and CDR2 is SQIVND (reference sequence). CDR3: CASSIGVGRSGYTF. The CDR3 DNA reads as TGTGCCAGTAGTATAGGGGTCGGTCGTTCGGGCTACACCTTC.

This clonotype showed up just a few times. A read error is possible here, since a much larger clone lies one base away. J is TRBJ2-5 and V is TRBV6-1; 9 bases are a match to TRBD2. The CDR3 has 15 residues. Trimming cost V 8 bases and J 3 bases; bases outside gene matches: 10. Germline CDR1 is MNHNS and CDR2 is SASEGT. The CDR3 DNA reads as TGTGCCAGCGGTCTAGAGGCTAGCGGGAAAGAGACCCAGTACTTC. Encoded protein: CASGLEASGKETQYF.

For this clonotype: The junction departs from germline at one end; a sequencing error may be responsible. The rearrangement uses TRBV6-1 and TRBJ1-1; D perhaps matches TRBD1 (5 bases). Germline assignment: CDR1 MNHNS and CDR2 SASEGT. This CDR3 has 14 amino acids. CDR3 loop: CASSSGHLNTEAFF. The CDR3 bases are TGTGCCAGCAGCTCCGGACACTTGAACACTGAGGCTTTCTTT.

In this sample, this clonotype turned up many times. This chain links TRBV10-3 with TRBJ2-5, with D possibly TRBD2 on 6 matching bases. The germline V gene has CDR1 ENHRY and CDR2 SYGVKD. V lost 4 bases, J lost 4 bases, and 13 bases lay in between. The length of the CDR3 is 14 residues. The CDR3 loop is CAISGRLDGETQYF. As DNA, the CDR3 is TGTGCCATCAGTGGGAGACTAGACGGAGAGACCCAGTACTTC.

This clonotype was detected many times. The chain uses TRBV6-1 and TRBJ2-3; D call uncertain. The CDR3 is 15 residues long. Germline V CDR1 and CDR2: MNHNS, SASEGT. Trimming shortened V by 5 bases and J by 3 bases, and 15 bases separated the two germline ends. The CDR3 reads CASSPTWSMTDTQYF. DNA of the CDR3: TGTGCCAGCAGTCCGACCTGGAGTATGACAGATACGCAGTATTTT.

The J gene is TRBJ2-1, the V gene TRBV29-1, with 7 bases identical to TRBD1. The length of the CDR3 is 16 residues. V shed 6 bases, J shed 4 bases, and the junction held 15 bases outside the gene matches. Germline CDR1 is SQVTM and CDR2 is ANQGSEA. The CDR3 region is CSVAGLGQVEYNEQFF. CDR3 coding DNA: TGCAGCGTGGCAGGTCTTGGACAGGTTGAATACAATGAGCAGTTCTTC.

On this clonotype: A much more abundant neighbour one base away suggests this may be a read error. The CDR3 does not end in the conserved phenylalanine or tryptophan, so this is likely a read error. CDR3 protein: CASAPRVRAEETQYS. For the CDR3, the DNA is TGTGCCAGCGCCCCCAGGGTCCGAGCTGAAGAGACCCAGTACTCC. This chain connects TRBV4-2 to TRBJ2-5, with D perhaps TRBD1 (5 bases). V was clipped by 8 bases and J by 3 bases, with 19 bases between them. Germline values: CDR1 LGHNA, CDR2 YNFKEQ. The CDR3 totals 15 residues.

Comment on this clonotype: A read error may explain this, as a much larger clone is one base away. The chain carries TRBV6-4 and TRBJ2-3; D is ambiguous. In germline, CDR1 is MRHNA, CDR2 SNTAGT. CDR3 length equals 13 residues. The CDR3: CASSAGPADTKYF. The CDR3 nucleotides read TGTGCCAGCAGTGCCGGGCCCGCAGATACGAAGTATTTT.

At least ten counts were recorded for this clonotype. The chain is built from TRBV27 and TRBJ2-2, with D possibly matching TRBD1 (5 bases). From germline, CDR1 is MNHEY and CDR2 SMNVEV (reference sequence). Trimming stripped 6 bases from V and 1 base from J, with 21 bases between. This CDR3 has 18 residues. This chain's CDR3 is CASSPGFWRRMNTGELFF. CDR3 bases: TGTGCCAGCAGCCCAGGGTTCTGGAGACGTATGAACACCGGGGAGCTGTTTTTT.

Concerning this clonotype: A much larger clonotype is one base distant, so this may be a read error. V gene TRBV4-3 combines with J gene TRBJ2-1; 7 positions agree with TRBD2. The CDR3 is made up of 14 amino acids. Germline V CDR1 and CDR2: LGHNA, YSLEER. The CDR3 bases are TGCGCCAGCTCTCTCACGGGGGGTTACAATGAGCGGTTCTTC. It encodes CASSLTGGYNERFF.

The chain carries TRBV19 and TRBJ2-7, with 11 bases aligning to TRBD2. The V and J ends lost 5 bases and 2 bases, in that order; junction bases with no gene match: 14. The CDR3 loop spans 18 amino acids. From germline, CDR1 is LNHDA and CDR2 SQIVND (reference sequence). The CDR3 DNA sequence: TGTGCCAGTAGTCTAACGTCGGGGACTAGCGGAGGAACCTACGAGCAGTACTTC. Its translation is CASSLTSGTSGGTYEQYF.

This clonotype was counted between two and nine times. The chain combines TRBV29-1 with TRBJ1-3; D is possibly TRBD1 (5 bases). The CDR3 totals 15 residues. CDR1 is SQVTM, CDR2 ANQGSEA, per germline. Trimming stripped 4 bases from V and 4 bases from J, with 17 bases between. The CDR3 protein is CSVGISRGTGNTIYF. CDR3 coding DNA: TGCAGCGTTGGTATCTCGAGGGGAACAGGAAACACCATATATTTT.

The chain employs TRBV15 and TRBJ1-1; D gene ambiguous. The V and J ends lost 3 bases and 5 bases respectively, with 13 bases between them. This CDR3 contains 14 residues. CDR1 LNHNV and CDR2 YYDKDF come from the germline V gene (reference sequence). This CDR3 reads CATSSYLAPTEAFF. For the CDR3, the DNA is TGTGCCACCAGCAGTTACCTGGCCCCAACTGAAGCTTTCTTT. The variable domain in full, completed from reference TRBV15 and TRBJ1-1, reads DAMVIQNPRYQVTQFGKPVTLSCSQTLNHNVMYWYQQKSSQAPKLLFHYYDKDFNNEADTPDNFQSRRPNTSFCFLDIRSPGLGDTAMYLCATSSYLAPTEAFFGQGTRLTVV.

As concerns this clonotype: A much larger clone sits a single nucleotide away, making a read error possible. The chain employs TRBV7-3 and TRBJ2-5; D possibly corresponds to TRBD2 (6 bases). V dropped 5 bases and J dropped 5 bases, with 21 bases sitting between them. CDR3 length: 16 residues. Germline loops: CDR1 SGHTA, CDR2 FQGTGA. CDR3 sequence (DNA): TGTGCCAGCAGCCCTGTATTGCTGGGAGGATTGGAGACCCAGTACTTC. Its protein product is CASSPVLLGGLETQYF.

This clonotype was found many times. CDR3 amino acids: CASSPAPTGGETQYF. The CDR3 DNA reads TGTGCCAGCTCACCAGCCCCGACAGGGGGAGAGACCCAGTACTTC. V gene TRBV18 combines with J gene TRBJ2-5, with 9 bases lining up with TRBD1. After removal of 2 bases from V and 4 bases from J, the junction contained 5 bases not matched to a gene. In germline, CDR1 is KGHSH, CDR2 LQKENI. The CDR3 covers 15 residues.

This clonotype was seen at least ten times. V usage is TRBV28 and J usage is TRBJ2-5; 14 bases agree with TRBD2. The CDR3 loop spans 17 amino acids. The V segment lost 8 bases and the J segment 5 bases; nucleotides outside the gene matches: 13. Per the germline V gene, CDR1 is MDHEN and CDR2 is SYDVKM. CDR3 loop: CASCRTSGRSLGETQYF. For the CDR3, the DNA is TGTGCCAGCTGCAGGACTAGCGGGAGGTCGTTGGGGGAGACCCAGTACTTC.